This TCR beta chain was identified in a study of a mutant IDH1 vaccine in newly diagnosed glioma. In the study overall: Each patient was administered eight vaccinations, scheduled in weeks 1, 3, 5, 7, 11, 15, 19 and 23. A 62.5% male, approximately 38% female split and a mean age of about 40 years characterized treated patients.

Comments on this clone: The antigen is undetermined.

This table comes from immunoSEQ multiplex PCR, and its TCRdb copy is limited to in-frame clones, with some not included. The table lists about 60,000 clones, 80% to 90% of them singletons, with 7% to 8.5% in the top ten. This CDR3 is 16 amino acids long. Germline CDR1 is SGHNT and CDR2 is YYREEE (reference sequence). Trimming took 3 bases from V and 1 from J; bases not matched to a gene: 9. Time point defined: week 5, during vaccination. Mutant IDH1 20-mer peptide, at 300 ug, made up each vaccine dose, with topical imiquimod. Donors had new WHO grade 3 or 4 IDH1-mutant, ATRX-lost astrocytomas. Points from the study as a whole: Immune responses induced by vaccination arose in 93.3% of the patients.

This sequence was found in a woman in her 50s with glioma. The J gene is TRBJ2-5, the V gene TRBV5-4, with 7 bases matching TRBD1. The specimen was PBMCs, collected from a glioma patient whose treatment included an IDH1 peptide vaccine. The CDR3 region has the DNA TGTGCCAGCAGCTCTGCCACAAGGGGGCCCCAAGAGACCCAGTACTTC. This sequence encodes CASSSATRGPQETQYF. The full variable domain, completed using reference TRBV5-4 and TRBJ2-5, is ETGVTQSPTHLIKTRGQQVTLRCSSQSGHNTVSWYQQALGQGPQFIFQYYREEENGRGNFPPRFSGLQFPNYSSELNVNALELDDSALYLCASSSATRGPQETQYFGPGTRLLVL.